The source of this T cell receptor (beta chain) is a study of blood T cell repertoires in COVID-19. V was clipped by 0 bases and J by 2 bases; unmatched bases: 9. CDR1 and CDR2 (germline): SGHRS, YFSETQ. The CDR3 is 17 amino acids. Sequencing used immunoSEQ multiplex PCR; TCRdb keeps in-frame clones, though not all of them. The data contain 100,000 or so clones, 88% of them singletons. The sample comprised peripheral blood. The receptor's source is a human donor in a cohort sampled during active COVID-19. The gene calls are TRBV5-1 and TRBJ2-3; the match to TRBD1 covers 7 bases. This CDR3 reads CASSLGQGLRYTDTQYF. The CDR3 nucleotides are TGCGCCAGCAGCTTGGGACAGGGCCTACGATACACAGATACGCAGTATTTT.